Below, 27 T cell receptor beta chains from the same sample are listed, as sequenced in a study of cytomegalovirus exposure and HLA in healthy donors. It was with 60 Vbeta and 13 Jbeta primers that the PCR ran. Here immunoSEQ multiplex PCR was the method, and the copy in TCRdb shows in-frame clones only, minus some. The repertoire includes 140,000 to 150,000 clones, just under 75% of them detected once, and 1.5% to 2% sits in the top ten. The sequencing input was PBMCs. All receptors derive from a woman aged 18-29 years in good health and CMV-seronegative.

This clone was recorded a few times. The gene calls are TRBV28 and TRBJ2-7; 12 positions match TRBD2. The CDR3 spans 15 residues. Trimming removed 5 bases from V and 2 bases from J; junction bases left unmatched: 4. The V gene's germline CDR1 is MDHEN and CDR2 SYDVKM. The CDR3 DNA reads TGTGCCAGCAGTCCCGGACTAGCGGGGACCTACGAGCAGTACTTC. Residues: CASSPGLAGTYEQYF.

The chain uses TRBV7-2 and TRBJ1-1, with TRBD1 matching 9 bases. Germline-derived CDR1 and CDR2 are SGHTA and FQGNSA. V gave up 5 bases and J gave up 5 bases; unmatched junction bases: 9. This CDR3 spans 15 amino acids. The CDR3 DNA reads TGTGCCAGCAGCCCCGCCCGGGACAGGGTAACTGAAGCTTTCTTT. Translating it yields CASSPARDRVTEAFF.

The chain links TRBV6-6 to TRBJ2-1, with D perhaps TRBD2 (6 bases). The CDR3 spans 16 residues. Trimming shortened V by 0 bases and J by 2 bases, and 11 bases separated the two germline ends. Per the germline V gene, CDR1 is MNHNY and CDR2 is SVGAGI (reference sequence). The CDR3 nucleotides read TGTGCCAGCAGTTACTCGGAGGGGATGACCTACAATGAGCAGTTCTTC. It encodes CASSYSEGMTYNEQFF.

The V and J genes are TRBV4-3 and TRBJ2-3; D is possibly TRBD2 (5 bases). V gave up 0 bases and J gave up 1 base, with 14 bases separating them. The CDR3 runs 17 residues. CDR1 is LGHNA and CDR2 is YSLEER in the germline V gene. The CDR3 loop is CASSQDWVGVGTDTQYF. As DNA, the CDR3 is TGCGCCAGCAGCCAAGATTGGGTGGGAGTGGGCACAGATACGCAGTATTTT.

V gene TRBV5-6 combines with J gene TRBJ2-1; D is ambiguous. Per the germline V gene, CDR1 is SGHDT and CDR2 is YYEEEE. This CDR3 is built from 14 residues. Trimming removed 1 base at V and 0 bases at J, with 5 bases between. This CDR3 is CASSLRSSYNEQFF. Written as DNA, the CDR3 is TGTGCCAGCAGCTTGCGGAGCTCCTACAATGAGCAGTTCTTC.

V usage is TRBV7-2 and J usage is TRBJ2-5; D ambiguous. Deletions cut 3 bases from V and 2 bases from J, with 7 bases between. The CDR3 sequence is 13 residues long. CDR1 is SGHTA, CDR2 FQGNSA, per germline. CDR3 DNA: TGTGCCAGCAGCTTTCAACGGCAAGAGACCCAGTACTTC. This translates into CASSFQRQETQYF. Complete variable domain (other parts from reference TRBV7-2 and TRBJ2-5): GAGVSQSPSNKVTEKGKDVELRCDPISGHTALYWYRQSLGQGLEFLIYFQGNSAPDKSGLPSDRFSAERTGGSVSTLTIQRTQQEDSAVYLCASSFQRQETQYFGPGTRLLVL.

J is TRBJ1-2 and V is TRBV6-5; TRBD1 agrees at 8 bases. With 0 bases clipped from V and 3 bases from J, the junction kept 3 bases outside the gene matches. This CDR3 contains 15 residues. CDR1 and CDR2 from the germline V gene are MNHEY and SVGAGI. This CDR3 is CASSYSDRVDYGYTF. The CDR3, as DNA: TGTGCCAGCAGTTACTCGGACAGGGTCGACTATGGCTACACCTTC.

The chain joins TRBV10-3 to TRBJ1-5, with TRBD1 matching over 10 bases. Germline V gene data show CDR1 as ENHRY and CDR2 as SYGVKD. The CDR3 is 18 amino acids. V lost 0 bases and J lost 0; bases outside the gene matches: 5. The CDR3 spells CAISESGTGDHSNQPQHF. The CDR3 bases are TGTGCCATCAGTGAGTCGGGGACAGGGGACCATAGCAATCAGCCCCAGCATTTT.

V gene TRBV28 combines with J gene TRBJ2-1, with 7 bases aligning to TRBD1. With V trimmed by 3 bases and J by 4 bases, 6 bases remained unmatched. The CDR3 covers 15 residues. In germline, CDR1 is MDHEN, CDR2 SYDVKM. The CDR3 spells CASSLDGTVYNEQFF. CDR3 coding DNA: TGTGCCAGCAGTTTGGACGGGACAGTTTACAATGAGCAGTTCTTC.

The V and J genes are TRBV5-1 and TRBJ1-2, with D uncertain. V lost 7 bases and J lost 4, with 14 bases in between. The CDR3 extends over 13 amino acids. Germline CDR1 SGHRS, CDR2 YFSETQ. The CDR3 DNA is TGCGCCAGCCAGGATGGCGGAGGCTATGGCTACACCTTC. This gives the protein CASQDGGGYGYTF.

A note on this clone: Compared with germline, one end of the junction differs, possibly owing to a read error. This specimen includes other DNA sequences encoding the same CDR3. V usage is TRBV27 and J usage is TRBJ1-2; a weak D match, TRBD1 (6 bases). This CDR3 has 15 residues. From germline, CDR1 is MNHEY and CDR2 SMNVEV (reference sequence). CDR3 nucleotide sequence: TGTGCCAGCAGTTTCCAGGGGCTCGGAGGCTATGGTTACACCTTC. Residues: CASSFQGLGGYGYTF.

This clone was detected only a few times. The CDR3 bases are TGTGCCATCACCTCCGGACACATGAACACTGAAGCTTTCTTT. Its translation: CAITSGHMNTEAFF. The chain joins TRBV6-1 to TRBJ1-1, with D tentatively TRBD1 (5 bases). The CDR3 has 14 amino acids. Trimming left V 10 bases short and J 0 bases short, with 15 bases between. Germline assignment: CDR1 MNHNS and CDR2 SASEGT.

The J gene is TRBJ1-5, the V gene TRBV27; no reliable D call. The V end lost 5 bases, the J end lost 5 bases, and 7 bases lay between the germline ends. This CDR3 comprises 12 residues. Germline CDR1 reads MNHEY; CDR2 reads SMNVEV (reference sequence). The CDR3 region has the DNA TGTGCCAGCAGTCACCAGGATCAGCCCCAGCATTTT. Its translation is CASSHQDQPQHF.

The J gene is TRBJ2-3, the V gene TRBV29-1; a weak D match, TRBD1 (8 bases). The CDR3 has 14 residues. The V gene lost 5 bases and the J gene lost 4 bases, with 16 bases spanning the gap. Looked up from germline, CDR1 is SQVTM and CDR2 is ANQGSEA. This chain's CDR3 is CSVLQGAGADTQYF. The CDR3 DNA follows: TGCAGCGTTCTCCAGGGGGCGGGGGCAGATACGCAGTATTTT.

The sample holds a few counts of this clone. The rearrangement links TRBV5-4 to TRBJ1-2; 10 bases map to TRBD1. V lost 4 bases and J lost 8; bases outside the gene matches: 8. The CDR3 spans 14 residues. Germline loops: CDR1 SGHNT, CDR2 YYREEE (reference sequence). The CDR3 here is CASSTWTGGSGYTF. The CDR3 DNA sequence: TGTGCCAGCAGCACCTGGACAGGGGGTAGCGGCTACACCTTC.

The chain is built from TRBV7-2 and TRBJ2-7; tentatively, D is TRBD2 (6 bases). V shed 3 bases and J shed 5 bases, with 17 bases lying between them. Germline V gene sequence: CDR1 SGHTA, CDR2 FQGNSA. CDR3 length equals 15 residues. CDR3 coding DNA: TGTGCCAGCAGCTTCCAGGCCGGGACTCCCAACGAGCAGTACGTC. Its protein is CASSFQAGTPNEQYV.

This clone was counted once. The rearrangement uses TRBV7-2 and TRBJ1-2, with 7 bases lining up with TRBD1. Looked up from germline, CDR1 is SGHTA and CDR2 is FQGNSA. The V and J ends lost 3 bases and 4 bases, in that order; junction bases with no gene match: 8. The length of the CDR3 is 15 residues. The CDR3 reads CASSFTTGVGYGYTF. The CDR3 DNA reads TGTGCCAGCAGCTTCACCACAGGGGTCGGCTATGGCTACACCTTC.

This chain links TRBV4-1 with TRBJ1-2; D remains unclear. V was cut by 0 bases and J by 4 bases, with 6 bases left in between. Germline V lookup: CDR1 MGHRA, CDR2 YSYEKL. This CDR3 region has 13 residues. The CDR3 DNA reads as TGCGCCAGCAGCCAAGATAACATCTATGGCTACACCTTC. Amino acids: CASSQDNIYGYTF.

This clone was counted once. The V and J genes are TRBV6-5 and TRBJ1-6; TRBD1 matches at 9 bases. V lost 3 bases, J lost 7 bases, and 7 bases stayed unmatched. The CDR3 is made up of 16 amino acids. Germline V gene lookup returns CDR1 MNHEY and CDR2 SVGAGI. CDR3 nucleotide sequence: TGTGCCAGCAGTTATAAGGGGACAGGGATAAATTCACCCCTCCACTTT. This sequence encodes CASSYKGTGINSPLHF.

This sequence joins TRBV7-9 and TRBJ2-5; maybe TRBD2 (6 bases). CDR3 size: 13 residues. In germline, CDR1 is SEHNR, CDR2 FQNEAQ (reference sequence). V was clipped by 5 bases and J by 5 bases, with 12 bases between them. The CDR3 region is CASSGLRDETQYF. The CDR3, as DNA: TGTGCCAGCAGCGGACTACGGGATGAGACCCAGTACTTC.

The rearrangement uses TRBV5-6 and TRBJ2-7, with TRBD1 matching 7 bases. The CDR3 consists of 16 residues. CDR1 SGHDT and CDR2 YYEEEE come from the germline V gene. V dropped 4 bases and J dropped 2; count of bases not matched to a gene: 12. The CDR3: CASSPEGQARTYEQYV. DNA for the CDR3: TGTGCCAGCAGCCCCGAAGGACAGGCTAGAACCTACGAGCAGTACGTC.

Details on this clone: A junction end diverges from the germline sequence, so it may reflect a read error. Additional DNA sequences in this sample encode the identical CDR3. The chain combines TRBV27 with TRBJ1-1; 11 bases fit TRBD1. Germline V CDR1 and CDR2: MNHEY, SMNVEV (reference sequence). The CDR3 spans 15 residues. DNA for the CDR3: TGTGCCAGCAGTCACAGGGACAGGGGGGACACTGAGGCTTTCTTT. This translates into CASSHRDRGDTEAFF.

This clone was counted between two and nine times. The genes are TRBV7-2 and TRBJ1-1; TRBD1 matches at 11 bases. V was clipped by 5 bases and J by 5 bases; unmatched bases: 4. The CDR3 runs 14 residues. Germline V gene data show CDR1 as SGHTA and CDR2 as FQGNSA. The CDR3 here is CASSGTGGITEAFF. DNA of the CDR3: TGTGCCAGCAGCGGGACAGGGGGAATAACTGAAGCTTTCTTT.

The V gene is TRBV5-1, the J gene TRBJ2-5; D is possibly TRBD2 (5 bases). V shed 0 bases and J shed 1 base, with 10 bases lying between them. From germline, CDR1 is SGHRS and CDR2 YFSETQ. The length of the CDR3 is 15 residues. The CDR3 nucleotides read TGCGCCAGCAGCTTGGCTTCGACTACCCAAGAGACCCAGTACTTC. It specifies CASSLASTTQETQYF.

The chain links TRBV6-1 to TRBJ2-2; D gene ambiguous. This CDR3 spans 15 amino acids. The V gene lost 4 bases and the J gene lost 2 bases, with 11 bases spanning the gap. Germline values: CDR1 MNHNS, CDR2 SASEGT. The CDR3 loop reads CASSGWRSNTGELFF. The CDR3 DNA reads TGTGCCAGCAGTGGTTGGCGGTCAAACACCGGGGAGCTGTTTTTT.

This clone was observed a single time. The V and J genes are TRBV10-1 and TRBJ2-1, with 12 positions matching TRBD2. There are 16 residues in the CDR3. With V trimmed by 7 bases and J by 5 bases, 9 bases remained unmatched. CDR1 is WNHNN and CDR2 is SYGVQD in the germline V gene (reference sequence). The CDR3 here is CASTSTSGGYNNEQFF. In DNA form, the CDR3 reads TGCGCCAGCACTTCTACTAGCGGGGGGTATAACAATGAGCAGTTCTTC.

Only a few counts were recorded for this clone. V gene TRBV5-1 combines with J gene TRBJ2-1; no clear D. V was shortened by 3 bases and J by 4 bases, with 14 bases between the two germline ends. This CDR3 spans 15 amino acids. In germline, CDR1 is SGHRS, CDR2 YFSETQ. The CDR3 reads CASSSYSTPYNEQFF. CDR3 coding DNA: TGCGCCAGCAGCTCGTACAGTACTCCTTACAATGAGCAGTTCTTC.